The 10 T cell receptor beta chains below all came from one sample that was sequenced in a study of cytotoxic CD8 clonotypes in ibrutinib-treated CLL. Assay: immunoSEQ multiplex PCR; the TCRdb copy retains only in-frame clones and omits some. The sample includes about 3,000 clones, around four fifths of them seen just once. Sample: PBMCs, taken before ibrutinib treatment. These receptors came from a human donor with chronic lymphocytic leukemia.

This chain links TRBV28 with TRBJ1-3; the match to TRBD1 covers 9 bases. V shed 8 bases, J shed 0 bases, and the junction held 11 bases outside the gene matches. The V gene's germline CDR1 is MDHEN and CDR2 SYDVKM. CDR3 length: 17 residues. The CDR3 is CASGKFGQGSSGNTIYF. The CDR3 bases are TGTGCCAGCGGAAAGTTCGGACAGGGGAGCTCTGGAAACACCATATATTTT.

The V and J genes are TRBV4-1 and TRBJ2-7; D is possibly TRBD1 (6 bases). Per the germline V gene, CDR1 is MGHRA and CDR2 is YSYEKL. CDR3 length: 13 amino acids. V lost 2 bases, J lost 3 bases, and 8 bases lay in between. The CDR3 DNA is TGCGCCAGCAGCCAATTCAGGGGCTACGAGCAGTACTTC. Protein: CASSQFRGYEQYF.

The CDR3 here is CASRSGAGPRLSNEQFF. In nucleotides, the CDR3 is TGTGCCAGTAGAAGCGGGGCCGGGCCCAGGTTAAGCAATGAGCAGTTCTTC. The rearrangement links TRBV5-4 to TRBJ2-1; 7 bases line up with TRBD2. The germline V gene encodes CDR1 SGHNT and CDR2 YYREEE (reference sequence). V was pared by 8 bases and J by 6 bases, with 20 bases of the junction left unmatched. This CDR3 is 17 amino acids long. Filled out from reference TRBV5-4 and TRBJ2-1, the complete variable domain reads ETGVTQSPTHLIKTRGQQVTLRCSSQSGHNTVSWYQQALGQGPQFIFQYYREEENGRGNFPPRFSGLQFPNYSSELNVNALELDDSALYLCASRSGAGPRLSNEQFFGPGTRLTVL.

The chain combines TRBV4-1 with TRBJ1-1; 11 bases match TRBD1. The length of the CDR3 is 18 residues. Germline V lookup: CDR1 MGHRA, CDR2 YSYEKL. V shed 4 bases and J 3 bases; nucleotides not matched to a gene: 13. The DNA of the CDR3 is TGCGCCAGCAGCCCCAGAGGGGGGACAGGGGGTGCCTACACTGAAGCTTTCTTT. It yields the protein CASSPRGGTGGAYTEAFF.

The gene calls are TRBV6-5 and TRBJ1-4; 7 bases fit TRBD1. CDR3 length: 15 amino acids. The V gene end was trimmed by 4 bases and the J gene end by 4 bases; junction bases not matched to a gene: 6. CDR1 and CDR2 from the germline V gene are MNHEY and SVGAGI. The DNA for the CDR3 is TGTGCCAGCAGTTCCCAGGACAGGATTAATGAAAAACTGTTTTTT. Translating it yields CASSSQDRINEKLFF.

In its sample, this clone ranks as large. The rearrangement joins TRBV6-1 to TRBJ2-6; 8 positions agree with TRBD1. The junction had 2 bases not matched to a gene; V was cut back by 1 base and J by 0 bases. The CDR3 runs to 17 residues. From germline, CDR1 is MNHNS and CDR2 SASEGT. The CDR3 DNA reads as TGTGCCAGCAGTGAAGGGACAGGGAGCTCTGGGGCCAACGTCCTGACTTTC. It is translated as CASSEGTGSSGANVLTF.

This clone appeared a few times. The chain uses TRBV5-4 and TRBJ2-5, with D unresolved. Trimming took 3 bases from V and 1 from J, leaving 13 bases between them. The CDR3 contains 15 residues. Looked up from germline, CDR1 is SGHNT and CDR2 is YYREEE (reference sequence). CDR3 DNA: TGTGCCAGCAGCTCGGAGTACATGGGCCAAGAGACCCAGTACTTC. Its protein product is CASSSEYMGQETQYF.

This chain's CDR3 is CASTNRDRGNGYTF. The CDR3 region has the DNA TGTGCCAGTACCAACCGGGACAGGGGAAATGGCTACACCTTC. The chain combines TRBV19 with TRBJ1-2; 10 bases are shared with TRBD1. The CDR3 is 14 amino acids. The V and J ends lost 7 bases and 6 bases, in that order; junction bases with no gene match: 8. The germline gives CDR1 LNHDA, CDR2 SQIVND (reference sequence). Drawing the rest from reference TRBV19 and TRBJ1-2, the complete variable domain is DGGITQSPKYLFRKEGQNVTLSCEQNLNHDAMYWYRQDPGQGLRLIYYSQIVNDFQKGDIAEGYSVSREKKESFPLTVTSAQKNPTAFYLCASTNRDRGNGYTFGSGTRLTVV.

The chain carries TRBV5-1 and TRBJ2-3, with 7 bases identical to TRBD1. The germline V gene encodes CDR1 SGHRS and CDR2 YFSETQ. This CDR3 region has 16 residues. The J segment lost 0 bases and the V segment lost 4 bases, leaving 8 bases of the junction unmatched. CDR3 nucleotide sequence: TGCGCCAGCAGCCTTGGGACAGACACTAGCACAGATACGCAGTATTTT. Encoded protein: CASSLGTDTSTDTQYF.

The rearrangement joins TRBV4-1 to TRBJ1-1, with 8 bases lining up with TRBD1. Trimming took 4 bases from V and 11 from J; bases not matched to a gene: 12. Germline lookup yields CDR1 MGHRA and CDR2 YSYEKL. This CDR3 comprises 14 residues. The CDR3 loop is CASSPPDRVKRAFF. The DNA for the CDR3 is TGCGCCAGCAGCCCCCCGGACAGGGTCAAGCGGGCTTTCTTT.